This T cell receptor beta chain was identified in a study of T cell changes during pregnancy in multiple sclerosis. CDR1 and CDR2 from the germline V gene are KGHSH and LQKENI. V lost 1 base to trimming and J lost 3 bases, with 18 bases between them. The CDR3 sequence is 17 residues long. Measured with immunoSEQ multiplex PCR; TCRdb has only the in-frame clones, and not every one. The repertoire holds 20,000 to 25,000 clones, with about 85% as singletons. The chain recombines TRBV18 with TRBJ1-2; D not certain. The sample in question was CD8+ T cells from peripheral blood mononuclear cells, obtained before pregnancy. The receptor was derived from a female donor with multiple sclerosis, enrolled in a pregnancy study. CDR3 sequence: CASSPRRVPGLDYGYTF. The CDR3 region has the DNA TGTGCCAGCTCACCACGGCGGGTTCCGGGGTTGGACTATGGCTACACCTTC.